This is a list of T cell receptor beta chains from one sample in a study of blood T cell repertoires in COVID-19. Profiling relied on immunoSEQ multiplex PCR, and the TCRdb table lists in-frame clones only, not all of them. The sample carries about 320,000 clones, 86% recorded once. Material: PBMCs or T cells enriched from blood (not recorded which). The receptors shown here come from a woman under 30 who had recovered from COVID-19. CDR3s include the opening cysteine and the closing phenylalanine or tryptophan. A D gene is named only where the DNA matches it firmly. Rows may omit the clone size; those that give it use once, few, many or a size class.

d_call | clone_size | j_call | v_call | cdr3_aa | cdr3_nt
- | - | TRBJ1-1 | TRBV30 | CAWSVIEGAFF | TGTGCCTGGAGTGTGATAGAGGGCGCTTTCTTT
- | - | TRBJ1-1 | TRBV4-2 | CASSQAVLSQLTGNTEAFF | TGTGCCAGCAGCCAAGCTGTTCTCAGCCAGCTCACGGGGAACACTGAAGCTTTCTTT
- | once | TRBJ2-1 | TRBV20-1 | CSASDNEQFF | TGCAGTGCTAGCGACAATGAGCAGTTCTTC
- | - | TRBJ1-1 | TRBV2 | CASSRGGAGDTEAFF | TGTGCCAGCAGCCGAGGTGGAGCCGGGGACACTGAAGCTTTCTTT
TRBD1 | - | TRBJ2-5 | TRBV3-1/TRBV3-2 | CASSLLPPGTGQETQYF | TGTGCCAGCAGCCTCCTCCCCCCCGGGACAGGTCAAGAGACCCAGTACTTC
- | once | TRBJ2-5 | TRBV28 | CASSLNYGETQYF | TGTGCCAGCAGTTTGAACTACGGAGAGACCCAGTACTTC
- | - | TRBJ1-5 | TRBV15 | CATSRDRVDQPQHF | TGTGCCACCAGCAGAGACAGGGTAGATCAGCCCCAGCATTTT
TRBD1 | - | TRBJ1-5 | TRBV6-6 | CASGQGLSQPQHF | TGTGCCAGCGGACAGGGATTGAGTCAGCCCCAGCATTTT
- | - | TRBJ1-2 | TRBV12-3/TRBV12-4 | CASSWTTRGYTF | TGTGCCAGCAGTTGGACAACCCGTGGCTACACCTTC
- | - | TRBJ2-5 | TRBV27 | CASSSEETQYF | TGTGCCAGCAGTTCCGAAGAGACCCAGTACTTC
- | - | TRBJ2-3 | TRBV11-2 | CASSLDLVDTQYF | TGTGCCAGCAGCTTAGATCTCGTAGATACGCAGTATTTT
- | - | TRBJ1-5 | TRBV19 | CASSSDDRSVQPQHF | TGTGCCAGTAGTTCGGACGACAGGTCGGTTCAGCCCCAGCATTTT
TRBD1 | - | TRBJ1-2 | TRBV19 | CASSIYGQGEYTF | TGTGCCAGTAGTATATACGGACAGGGAGAATACACCTTC
TRBD1 | - | TRBJ1-2 | TRBV5-1 | CASSSETGGGLNYGYTF | TGCGCCAGCAGCTCGGAGACAGGGGGAGGATTAAACTATGGCTACACCTTC
- | - | TRBJ1-2 | TRBV6-5 | CASNPDRRLNYGYTF | TGTGCCAGCAACCCGGACAGAAGGCTGAACTATGGCTACACCTTC
TRBD1 | few | TRBJ2-7 | TRBV11-2 | CASSLGDRVGSYEQYF | TGTGCCAGCAGCTTAGGTGACAGGGTCGGGTCCTACGAGCAGTACTTC
- | - | TRBJ2-1 | TRBV5-6 | CASSFWESSYNEQFF | TGTGCCAGCAGCTTCTGGGAGAGCTCCTACAATGAGCAGTTCTTC
- | - | TRBJ2-3 | TRBV2 | CASSEGGSEVTDTQYF | TGTGCCAGCAGTGAAGGCGGTTCGGAGGTCACAGATACGCAGTATTTT
- | - | TRBJ1-5 | TRBV30 | CAWSAPPGSNQPQHF | TGTGCCTGGAGTGCGCCCCCAGGGAGCAATCAGCCCCAGCATTTT
- | - | TRBJ2-3 | TRBV2 | CASSPLRRGSTDTQYF | TGTGCCAGCAGCCCTCTCAGGCGGGGAAGCACAGATACGCAGTATTTT
TRBD1 | - | TRBJ1-6 | TRBV3-1/TRBV3-2 | CASSQANSGTGDSPLHF | TGTGCCAGCAGCCAAGCTAACTCCGGGACAGGGGATTCACCCCTCCACTTT
- | - | TRBJ2-7 | TRBV7-8 | CASSSTGYEQYF | TGTGCCAGCAGCTCTACAGGCTACGAGCAGTACTTC
- | - | TRBJ1-2 | TRBV6-6 | CASSYSTRVNRGYTF | TGTGCCAGCAGTTACTCGACCAGGGTAAATAGGGGCTACACCTTC
- | - | TRBJ1-2 | TRBV30 | CAWSEQGIGYTF | TGTGCCTGGAGTGAGCAGGGGATAGGCTACACCTTC
TRBD2 | once | TRBJ2-3 | TRBV4-2 | CASSQGGGLAGEIPRANTDTQYF | TGTGCCAGCAGCCAAGGGGGAGGACTAGCGGGGGAAATCCCAAGGGCCAACACAGATACGCAGTATTTT
- | - | TRBJ1-3 | TRBV2 | CASIEPGVGNTIYF | TGTGCCAGCATCGAGCCGGGGGTTGGAAACACCATATATTTT
TRBD1 | - | TRBJ1-5 | TRBV7-9 | CASSGQGNYQPQHF | TGTGCCAGCAGCGGACAGGGGAATTACCAGCCCCAGCATTTT
TRBD1 | - | TRBJ1-5 | TRBV30 | CAWSNRDSYQPQHF | TGTGCCTGGTCCAACCGGGACAGCTATCAGCCCCAGCATTTT
- | - | TRBJ2-5 | TRBV12-3/TRBV12-4 | CASSFSSQETQYF | TGTGCCAGCAGTTTCTCCAGCCAAGAGACCCAGTACTTC
- | - | TRBJ2-3 | TRBV28 | CASSLSHTDTQYF | TGTGCCAGCAGTTTATCCCACACAGATACGCAGTATTTT
- | few | TRBJ2-5 | TRBV6-2/TRBV6-3 | CASSSSGGWETQYF | TGTGCCAGCAGCTCCTCTGGGGGCTGGGAGACCCAGTACTTC
- | - | TRBJ2-7 | TRBV7-9 | CASSLGRDGTYEQYF | TGTGCCAGCAGCTTAGGCAGGGATGGTACCTACGAGCAGTACTTC
TRBD1 | - | TRBJ1-5 | TRBV5-1 | CASSLDDRVDQPQHF | TGCGCCAGCAGCTTGGATGACAGGGTAGATCAGCCCCAGCATTTT
- | - | TRBJ1-5 | TRBV28 | CANSQGGNQPQHF | TGTGCCAACTCACAGGGAGGCAATCAGCCCCAGCATTTT
- | - | TRBJ2-3 | TRBV21-1 | CASSKEGGQGLAQGSTDTQYF | TGTGCCAGCAGCAAAGAGGGGGGACAGGGTCTCGCACAAGGGAGCACAGATACGCAGTATTTT
- | - | TRBJ2-5 | TRBV9 | CASSVATTIQETQYF | TGTGCCAGCAGCGTAGCTACGACTATTCAAGAGACCCAGTACTTC
TRBD2 | - | TRBJ2-4 | TRBV15 | CATSSLAGSLLKKYF | TGTGCCACCAGCAGTCTAGCGGGGAGCCTCCTTAAAAAGTACTTC
TRBD2 | - | TRBJ2-4 | TRBV28 | CASSLGGTSDIQYF | TGTGCCAGCAGTTTGGGGGGGACTAGTGACATTCAGTACTTC
- | - | TRBJ1-4 | TRBV5-1 | CASSLTGPRALRDEKLFF | TGCGCCAGCAGCCTAACAGGGCCTCGGGCCCTTCGCGATGAAAAACTGTTTTTT
TRBD1 | - | TRBJ1-2 | TRBV18 | CASSPRQGDGYTF | TGTGCCAGCTCACCCCGACAGGGGGATGGCTACACCTTC
TRBD2 | - | TRBJ2-3 | TRBV7-9 | CASNRAGDADTQYF | TGTGCCAGCAATAGAGCGGGAGACGCAGATACGCAGTATTTT
TRBD2 | - | TRBJ2-7 | TRBV5-1 | CASRRRETSASYEQYF | TGCGCCAGCAGGCGCAGGGAGACTAGCGCCTCCTACGAGCAGTACTTC
TRBD2 | - | TRBJ2-1 | TRBV7-8 | CASSLAGAGGPDEQFF | TGTGCCAGCAGCTTAGCGGGCGCGGGAGGGCCCGATGAGCAGTTCTTC
- | - | TRBJ1-1 | TRBV7-8 | CASSLQNTEAFF | TGTGCCAGCAGCCTACAGAACACTGAAGCTTTCTTT
TRBD1 | - | TRBJ2-5 | TRBV5-4 | CASSPTGGQETQYF | TGTGCCAGCAGCCCTACAGGGGGCCAAGAGACCCAGTACTTC
- | - | TRBJ1-1 | TRBV2 | CASSERTVGEAFF | TGTGCCAGCAGTGAACGGACAGTAGGTGAAGCTTTCTTT
TRBD1 | - | TRBJ2-7 | TRBV18 | CASSPRDRGPLKFSYEQYF | TGTGCCAGCTCACCCCGGGACAGGGGTCCCCTTAAATTCTCCTACGAGCAGTACTTC
- | - | TRBJ1-2 | TRBV24-1 | CATSDREDGYTF | TGTGCCACCAGTGACCGGGAGGATGGCTACACCTTC
- | - | TRBJ2-1 | TRBV15 | CATSGGDGSGNEQFF | TGTGCCACCAGCGGCGGGGACGGGTCTGGCAATGAGCAGTTCTTC
TRBD1 | - | TRBJ2-6 | TRBV19 | CASSIYQGAGGANVLTF | TGTGCCAGTAGTATATATCAGGGGGCGGGTGGGGCCAACGTCCTGACTTTC
TRBD1 | - | TRBJ2-1 | TRBV6-5 | CASSRDRVPNEQFF | TGTGCCAGCAGTAGGGACAGGGTCCCCAATGAGCAGTTCTTC